This T cell receptor beta chain comes out of a study of blood T cell repertoires in COVID-19. Study-wide context: The United States, Italy and Spain supplied acute and convalescent COVID-19 samples. In each case, the material was cDNA or gDNA derived from T cells, B-cell-depleted T cells, or PBMCs.

This clone was detected only once. Trimming removed 8 bases from V and 8 bases from J; junction bases left unmatched: 8. Germline assignment: CDR1 MDHEN and CDR2 SYDVKM. The CDR3 totals 12 residues. Original handling: Reference gene primer amplification gave nucleated cell count estimates. Clones were sequenced by immunoSEQ multiplex PCR, and TCRdb holds only the in-frame ones, with some missing. V, J and clone size were drawn from that table, and D and trimming were deduced from the DNA. Among about 140,000 clones listed, 70% to 90% were seen once. The sample comprised peripheral blood. The TCR sequence derives from a woman between 55 and 75 years old with acute or convalescent COVID-19. V is TRBV28 and J is TRBJ1-1, with TRBD1 identical over 7 bases. CDR3 sequence reads: CASLGTEEEAFF. CDR3 nucleotide sequence: TGTGCCAGCCTGGGGACAGAGGAGGAAGCTTTCTTT.